This TCR beta chain was sequenced during a study of blood T cell repertoires in COVID-19. Study in general: Some COVID-19 samples were acute and others convalescent; all came from the United States, Italy and Spain. Nucleic acid was either cDNA or gDNA, and it came from T cells, B-cell-depleted T cells, or PBMCs.

This CDR3 is 15 amino acids long. Germline V CDR1 and CDR2: SEHNR, FQNEAQ (reference sequence). V gave up 1 base and J gave up 4 bases, with 13 bases separating them. Original processing methods: Estimation of nucleated cell counts relied on the amplification of reference gene primers. Clones were read by immunoSEQ multiplex PCR, and TCRdb kept only the in-frame ones, dropping some. V and J calls and clone size follow that table, whereas D and trimming were derived from the DNA. The repertoire holds more than 50,000 clones, with approximately 85% as singletons. This chain connects TRBV7-9 to TRBJ1-2; TRBD1 is a possible D gene (5 bases). The sample was peripheral blood. The source is a human donor in a cohort sampled during active COVID-19. The CDR3 reads CASSLGEGSSYGYTF. Written as DNA, the CDR3 is TGTGCCAGCAGCTTAGGGGAGGGGAGCTCCTATGGCTACACCTTC. Full variable domain (missing parts from reference TRBV7-9 and TRBJ1-2): DTGVSQNPRHKITKRGQNVTFRCDPISEHNRLYWYRQTLGQGPEFLTYFQNEAQLEKSRLLSDRFSAERPKGSFSTLEIQRTEQGDSAMYLCASSLGEGSSYGYTFGSGTRLTVV.